The clone carrying this T cell receptor beta chain came up a few times. Germline V gene lookup returns CDR1 SNHLY and CDR2 FYNNEI. The CDR3 has 13 amino acids. The V and J ends lost 7 bases and 0 bases respectively, with 7 bases between them. This record belongs to a study of T cells in Graves' hyperthyroidism and ophthalmopathy. Disease duration under 2 months; hyperthyroidism patients were aged 18 to 65. From RNA transcripts, TCR beta CDR3 regions were amplified. Researchers ran a first-round RT-PCR on the TCR CDR3 using the HTBI primer set. TCRdb reprocessed the multiplex PCR reads with MiXCR, giving one entry per CDR3 protein. The sample includes approximately 400,000 distinct CDR3 sequences, approximately 25% seen only once; the top ten take more than 60%.

Specimen: blood. The genes are TRBV2 and TRBJ2-4; D is uncertain. The source of this sequence is a man between 45 and 60 years old with Graves' hyperthyroidism. In DNA form, the CDR3 reads TGTGCCAGCATGGATTCAGCCAAAAACATTCAGTACTTC. Translating it yields CASMDSAKNIQYF.